A single sample is the source of the 3 T cell receptor beta chains below, sequenced in a study of identical twins. Via MiXCR, TCRdb re-called the 5' RACE reads, giving one row per CDR3 protein. The sample contains 1.5 million to 2 million distinct CDR3 sequences, 25% to 35% of which appear only once. The sample taken for sequencing was cord blood. Every receptor here comes from a newborn girl in good health.

This clonotype showed up just a few times. V usage is TRBV7-2 and J usage is TRBJ1-1; 7 bases are a match to TRBD1. V shed 5 bases and J 5 bases; nucleotides not matched to a gene: 8. The CDR3 consists of 14 residues. Germline CDR1 is SGHTA and CDR2 is FQGNSA. DNA of the CDR3: TGTGCCAGCAGCGTTCGACAGGGCGGGACTGAAGCTTTCTTT. Translation gives CASSVRQGGTEAFF.

V and J are TRBV12-3 or TRBV12-4 and TRBJ2-7, with D possibly being TRBD1 or TRBD2 (6 bases each). Trimming removed 5 bases from V and 2 bases from J, with 13 bases in between. The CDR3 has 14 amino acids. The CDR3: CASSRETGAYEQYF. In nucleotides, the CDR3 is TGTGCCAGCAGTCGGGAGACAGGCGCCTACGAGCAGTACTTC.

Here the CDR3 reads CASRYRDRDNQPQHF. CDR3 nucleotides: TGTGCCAGCCGATACCGGGACAGGGACAATCAGCCCCAGCATTTT. This chain uses TRBV28 with TRBJ1-5, with 9 bases aligning to TRBD1. The CDR3 consists of 15 residues. Germline CDR1 MDHEN, CDR2 SYDVKM. V shed 8 bases and J 3 bases; nucleotides not matched to a gene: 8.